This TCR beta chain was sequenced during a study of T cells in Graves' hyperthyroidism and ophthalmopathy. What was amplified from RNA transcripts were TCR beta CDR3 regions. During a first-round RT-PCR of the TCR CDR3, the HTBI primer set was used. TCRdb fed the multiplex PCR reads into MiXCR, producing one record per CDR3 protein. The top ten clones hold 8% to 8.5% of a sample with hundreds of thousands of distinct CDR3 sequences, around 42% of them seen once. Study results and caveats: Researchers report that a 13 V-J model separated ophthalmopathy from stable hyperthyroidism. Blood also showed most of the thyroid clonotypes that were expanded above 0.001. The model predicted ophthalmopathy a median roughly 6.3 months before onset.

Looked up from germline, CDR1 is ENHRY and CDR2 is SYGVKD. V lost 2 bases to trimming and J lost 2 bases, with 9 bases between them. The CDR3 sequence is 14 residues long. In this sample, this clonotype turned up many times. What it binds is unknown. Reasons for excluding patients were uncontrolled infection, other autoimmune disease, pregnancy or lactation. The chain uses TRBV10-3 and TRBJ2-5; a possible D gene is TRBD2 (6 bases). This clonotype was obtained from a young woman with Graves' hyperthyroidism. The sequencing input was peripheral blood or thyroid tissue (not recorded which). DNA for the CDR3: TGTGCCATCAGTGAGGCGGGGACGCAAGAGACCCAGTACTTC. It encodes CAISEAGTQETQYF.